A selection of T cell receptor beta chains follows, all from one sample in a study of blood T cell repertoires in COVID-19. Assay used: immunoSEQ multiplex PCR; TCRdb lists only in-frame clones, some missing. The top ten clones hold about 1.5% of a sample with a few hundred thousand clones, around nine tenths of them seen once. Sequencing input: PBMCs or T cells enriched from blood (not recorded which). The receptors come from a woman between 50 and 59 years old who had recovered from COVID-19. Both conserved end residues are part of each CDR3. D genes are given only for firm matches. The size field is filled for only some rows; it gives once, few, many or a size class.

V: TRBV11-2; D: .; J: TRBJ2-1; size: .; CDR3: CASSLVAGTYNEQFF; DNA: TGTGCCAGCAGCTTAGTGGCGGGAACCTACAATGAGCAGTTCTTC
V: TRBV6-2/TRBV6-3; D: .; J: TRBJ1-1; size: .; CDR3: CASSYEAADTEAFF; DNA: TGTGCCAGCAGTTACGAGGCGGCGGACACTGAAGCTTTCTTT
V: TRBV6-2/TRBV6-3; D: .; J: TRBJ2-1; size: once; CDR3: CASSYSGTPTYNEQFF; DNA: TGTGCCAGCAGTTACTCGGGGACTCCTACCTACAATGAGCAGTTCTTC
V: TRBV7-9; D: TRBD1; J: TRBJ2-2; size: .; CDR3: CASSSPDRSYTGELFF; DNA: TGTGCCAGCAGCTCCCCGGACAGGAGTTACACCGGGGAGCTGTTTTTT
V: TRBV18; D: .; J: TRBJ1-1; size: .; CDR3: CASSPLGQLNTEAFF; DNA: TGTGCCAGCTCACCACTAGGACAGCTGAACACTGAAGCTTTCTTT
V: TRBV5-1; D: TRBD1; J: TRBJ2-1; size: .; CDR3: CASSADRGVYNEQFF; DNA: TGCGCCAGCAGCGCGGACAGGGGGGTCTACAATGAGCAGTTCTTC
V: TRBV18; D: TRBD1; J: TRBJ1-3; size: .; CDR3: CASSPPVQGARNTIYF; DNA: TGTGCCAGCTCACCACCGGTTCAGGGGGCTCGGAACACCATATATTTT
V: TRBV30; D: TRBD2; J: TRBJ2-3; size: few; CDR3: CAWRSISGERTDTQYF; DNA: TGTGCCTGGAGGTCGATTAGCGGGGAACGCACAGATACGCAGTATTTT
V: TRBV25-1; D: TRBD1; J: TRBJ2-6; size: .; CDR3: CASSDLRQGAGGANVLTF; DNA: TGTGCCAGCAGCGACTTGAGACAGGGGGCGGGAGGGGCCAACGTCCTGACTTTC
V: TRBV27; D: .; J: TRBJ2-7; size: .; CDR3: CASSLSSDEQYF; DNA: TGTGCCAGCAGCCTATCGTCCGACGAGCAGTACTTC
V: TRBV11-2; D: .; J: TRBJ1-2; size: .; CDR3: CASSLDGGPYGYTF; DNA: TGTGCCAGCAGCTTAGACGGGGGGCCCTATGGCTACACCTTC
V: TRBV7-6; D: .; J: TRBJ2-1; size: .; CDR3: CASSFAGSSYNEQFF; DNA: TGTGCCAGCAGCTTCGCGGGAAGCTCCTACAATGAGCAGTTCTTC
V: TRBV12-1; D: .; J: TRBJ1-1; size: .; CDR3: CASSFGLGFRTIRTEAFF; DNA: TGTGCCAGCAGCTTTGGGTTAGGATTTCGGACAATACGGACTGAAGCTTTCTTT
V: TRBV7-2; D: .; J: TRBJ2-2; size: .; CDR3: CASSTREFQPGELFF; DNA: TGTGCCAGCAGCACCCGGGAGTTTCAGCCCGGGGAGCTGTTTTTT
V: TRBV4-1; D: TRBD2; J: TRBJ2-2; size: .; CDR3: CASSQVPRLAGGNTGELFF; DNA: TGCGCCAGCAGCCAGGTCCCTCGACTAGCGGGAGGTAACACCGGGGAGCTGTTTTTT
V: TRBV19; D: TRBD1; J: TRBJ2-6; size: .; CDR3: CASSIDRKGQAISGANVLTF; DNA: TGTGCCAGTAGTATAGATCGGAAGGGACAGGCGATCTCTGGGGCCAACGTCCTGACTTTC
V: TRBV11-2; D: .; J: TRBJ2-5; size: .; CDR3: CASSLAGLQETQYF; DNA: TGTGCCAGCAGCTTGGCCGGGTTACAAGAGACCCAGTACTTC
V: TRBV5-1; D: .; J: TRBJ1-1; size: .; CDR3: CASSSAGNTEAFF; DNA: TGCGCCAGCAGCTCCGCGGGGAACACTGAAGCTTTCTTT
V: TRBV19; D: TRBD1; J: TRBJ2-1; size: .; CDR3: CASTATGTGTFGEQFF; DNA: TGTGCCAGTACCGCAACCGGGACAGGGACGTTCGGTGAGCAGTTCTTC
V: TRBV5-1; D: .; J: TRBJ2-7; size: .; CDR3: CASSSISGASYEQYF; DNA: TGCGCCAGCAGCTCAATTAGCGGAGCCTCCTACGAGCAGTACTTC
V: TRBV7-7; D: .; J: TRBJ2-3; size: .; CDR3: CASSLMDSEPPRGTDTQYF; DNA: TGTGCTAGCAGCTTAATGGATAGCGAGCCTCCAAGGGGCACAGATACGCAGTATTTT
V: TRBV28; D: .; J: TRBJ1-1; size: .; CDR3: CASTGPGRNTEAFF; DNA: TGTGCCTCCACTGGGCCAGGGCGAAACACTGAAGCTTTCTTT
V: TRBV6-5; D: TRBD1; J: TRBJ1-1; size: few; CDR3: CASSYGTGTEAFF; DNA: TGTGCCAGCAGTTATGGGACAGGGACTGAAGCTTTCTTT